Sequencing of this TCR beta chain was carried out in a study of cytomegalovirus exposure and HLA in healthy donors listed by TCRdb under 2017. The study in broad terms: In an earlier analysis of some 610 of the donors, less than 350 Gb of sequence data and 120 million or so unique TCR beta sequences from about 180 million T cells were reported. Typing coverage varied by locus: roughly 629-630 donors for A, B, C, DRB1 and DQB1; 500 to 550 for DQA1; more than 600 for DPA1; more than 450 for DPB1. Roughly 5 DR-DQ haplotypes were handled as single units for association and clustering, since linkage in the cohort was strong. Alongside the repertoire data, information on donor age, sex, ethnicity and CMV serostatus was compiled. A later genetic analysis used genome-wide SNP genotypes for about 60% of the roughly 700 donors, treating that subset as a discovery cohort. To study patterns of TCR occurrence, a later analysis re-analyzed previously published TCR beta repertoires from around 660 donors and added high-resolution HLA genotyping. High-throughput TCR immunosequencing, statistical association of individual TCRs with disease status, and machine learning were combined to predict cytomegalovirus infection status. Besides the first cohort of around 700 subjects, a separate validation cohort made up of roughly 120 different subjects was used. An earlier analysis of approximately 500 of the donors applied high-throughput TCR beta sequencing to assess whether each TCR beta V gene segment acted as functional or pseudogenic. Across approximately 420 genotyped donors of the cohort, an average of approximately 240,000 unique TCR beta nucleotide sequences per donor were sequenced, and roughly 17% of those sequences were non-productive. An early release covering about 600 HLA-typed donors comprised approximately 300 gigabases of sequencing data and approximately 80 million unique TCR sequences. The study was designed to test whether signatures of past pathogen exposure could be identified by cataloging public T cell receptors. All discovery cohort repertoires had been generated on a single sequencing platform. Using immunosequencing, the study profiled T cell repertoires from 500 to 800 subjects and related those repertoires to cytomegalovirus serostatus. Both class I and class II loci were covered by HLA typing, at four-digit resolution. Rather than drawing on any new phenotypic data, the later analysis identified candidate immune exposures from TCR beta sequences and the way those sequences occurred across donors. Of the roughly 400 genotyped donors, 81% were placed in the genetic ancestry cluster associated with self-reported Caucasian donors.

The method behind the library was the immunoSEQ multiplex PCR assay. A mixture of 60 forward primers for TCR Vbeta segments and 13 reverse primers for TCR Jbeta segments was used in the multiplex PCR. The CDR3 region of rearranged TCR beta genes was amplified from genomic DNA with a multiplex PCR assay. On the Illumina HiSeq System, the amplified TCR beta libraries were sequenced as 87-base-pair reads. The published analysis was carried out like this. Across the 670 or so repertoires, a later analysis counted 60 million to 90 million unique TCR beta chains, some 11 million of which were shared by at least two donors. Raw reads were error-corrected and collapsed into unique sequences by a nearest-neighbor algorithm in which closely related sequences were merged to remove PCR and sequencing errors. Alignment of CDR3 sequences to IMGT reference sequences was used to assign V, D and J gene segments. Each retained sequence needed at least a six-nucleotide match to both a V gene segment and a J gene segment. Rearrangements were classified as productive when the CDR3 lacked stop codons and remained in frame with V and J, and all other rearrangements were classified as non-productive. Following IMGT convention, CDR3 was defined as the stretch from the second conserved V-encoded cysteine up to the conserved J-encoded phenylalanine. In an earlier analysis of around 570 of the donors, sequences lacking an unambiguous match to a single V gene segment were excluded. An earlier analysis of approximately 590 of the donors called V segments functional above 56.7% productive rearrangements and segregating when the between-donor standard deviation exceeded 5%. To diagnose cytomegalovirus status from the catalog of TCR beta chain sequences, a statistical classification framework was built. In a later analysis, TCR nucleotide sequences were compared against IMGT/GENE-DB human TR gene sequences so that V and J genes could be assigned. Using the TCRdist pipeline, a later analysis assigned CDR3 sequences along with most-parsimonious VDJ recombination scenarios. In a later analysis, each TCR beta chain was defined by its CDR3 amino acid sequence together with its V-gene family, and reads lacking a unique V-gene family were excluded. As a way to deal with suspected cross-contamination and a sequencing artifact, a later analysis dropped 592 nucleotide sequences that were highly shared and had low generation probability. A later analysis calculated a clonal expansion index for each public chain from normalized within-repertoire ranks of inferred template counts. In a later analysis, generation probabilities were computed using a VDJ recombination model fitted to out-of-frame rearrangements, and the results were checked against IGoR. A later analysis scored TCR-TCR, TCR-HLA and TCR-CMV co-occurrence with hypergeometric tests, applying a repertoire-size bias correction to TCR pairs. False discovery rates were estimated in a later analysis by permuting HLA or CMV assignments 20 times. In a later analysis, co-occurring TCRs were grouped with DBSCAN, and TCRdist sequence similarity was added when clustering was performed within HLA-allele-positive subsets. Co-occurrence clustering excluded repertoires with fewer than 30,000 or more than 120,000 public chains, plus five with anomalous nucleotide sharing. TCRdb took this table from immuneACCESS and kept in-frame rearrangements with V and J called. Such tables lack part of the clones; where checked against another copy, unresolved V genes explain under half of the gap, and the rest is unexplained. The V and J calls and the clone size are those of that table, but D and trimming were determined from the DNA. The sample table lists 95,000 to 150,000 clones, about four fifths of them with a count of one. The ten largest make up more than 1.5% of the sample.

Concerning this clone itself: The target of this receptor is not known. Qualities for individual bases were not recorded, and no much larger clone is one base off.

The cohort comprised under 700 healthy bone marrow donors. Cohort members were all nominally healthy when sampled, although unrecorded immune exposures were likely present. The donor tested CMV seronegative, placing the donor among the 350 or so seronegative members of the cohort. Every donor gave a peripheral blood sample, and the peripheral blood mononuclear cells from that sample were used for TCR beta sequencing. Genomic DNA extraction from the blood cell samples was performed with the Qiagen DNeasy Blood Extraction Kit. V drops 3 bases and J drops 4 bases, leaving 9 bases in between. The cysteine opens and the phenylalanine closes a CDR3 of 13 amino acids. The retained sequence is limited to the CDR3, 39 bases, with the frame set at the first base. The germline V gene specifies MRHNA as CDR1 and SNTAGT as CDR2. What the authors observed across the whole study: According to the authors, the approach could potentially be generalized to other disease states and immunological phenotypes. Correlated functional status among segregating V segments might be attributable to linkage disequilibrium, but an unknown experimental factor could not be ruled out. Because counts were too low, 15 to 20 rarely observed V segments, including chromosome 9 orphons, were excluded from the earlier analysis of 587 of the donors. According to a later analysis, most CMV-associated TCR beta chains appeared to be HLA-restricted, and the HLA associations seemed to be driven largely by CMV exposure. In a later genetic analysis, a missense DCLRE1C variant was associated with V-gene and J-gene trimming of TCR beta chains, and the association was replicated in an independent cohort. The sequencing pipeline was judged likely to have produced a cluster of highly shared sequence variants as a technical artifact. In a later analysis, HLA-associated TCR beta chains were found to be more clonally expanded and to have lower generation probabilities than equally common non-associated chains. Strong co-occurrence of HLA alleles, especially DR and DQ, made assigning TCR associations to individual alleles difficult. In vitro tests confirmed that a few of the cytomegalovirus-associated TCR beta chains recognize cytomegalovirus antigens. A later analysis associated approximately 17,000 TCR beta sequences with specific HLA alleles at a false discovery rate of 0.05. In this cohort, only TCR beta chains were sequenced, and detectable features were limited by the absence of alpha or paired-chain data. A further reported finding was that TCR beta sequences accurately predicted the HLA-A and HLA-B alleles for most subjects in the first cohort. Cytomegalovirus status was reported to be diagnosed by the classifier with high specificity and sensitivity in both the original and validation cohorts. The study listed 150 to 200 TCR beta chains as associated with cytomegalovirus. In a later analysis, several top co-occurrence clusters were reported to appear linked to parvovirus B19, influenza, CMV and Epstein-Barr virus. Across donors, most TCR sequences were observed very rarely, whereas some public TCRs were present in many individuals. In an earlier analysis of under 600 of the donors, most TCR beta V segments were observed in productive rearrangements about 90% or about 30% of the time, broadly matching IMGT annotations. A later analysis found that TCR association rates varied across HLA loci, with DRB1 alleles showing the most associated TCRs and HLA-C alleles the fewest. Sequencing depth was assumed to be roughly uniform across donors in the presence/absence analyses, though that assumption may not hold. The 87-base-pair reads could not distinguish some IMGT-functional V segments, including TRBV6-2 and TRBV6-3, so those segments were excluded. In a later genetic analysis, fewer N-insertions in productive TCRs were reported among donors in an Asian-associated ancestry cluster than the approximately 630-donor mean. HLA typing was unavailable for some donors at each locus, so association tests used only the typed subset. For the cohort, immune exposure information was limited to CMV serostatus.

The chain is encoded by TRBV6-4 joined to TRBJ1-1, with the D gene too uncertain to name. The sample comprised PBMCs. The source of this sequence is a man younger than 35 in good health and CMV-seronegative. The CDR3 reads as follows: CASSEGRGTEAFF. The nucleotides read TGTGCCAGCAGTGAGGGCCGGGGCACTGAAGCTTTCTTT.